The rows below give T cell receptor beta chains drawn from one sample of a study of OX40 agonist ivuxolimab in advanced cancers. TCRdb's copy holds only in-frame clones and misses some; the assay was immunoSEQ multiplex PCR. The sample has over 45,000 clones; about 83% are singletons. The sequencing used CD4+ or CD8+ T cells sorted from blood, collected in a trial of the OX40 agonist ivuxolimab. The receptor set was obtained from an adult with an advanced solid tumor such as melanoma, head and neck, liver or kidney cancer. Both conserved end residues are part of each CDR3. D genes are given only for firm matches. Not all rows give a size; the values are once, few, many and, for expanded clones, a class.

v_gene	abundance	j_gene	d_gene	CDR3aa	CDR3nt
TRBV7-3	few	TRBJ2-3	-	CASSLMWGDTQYF	TGTGCCAGCAGCTTAATGTGGGGGGATACGCAGTATTTT
TRBV19	-	TRBJ1-5	-	CASSILGGASNQPQHF	TGTGCCAGTAGTATATTAGGGGGGGCGAGCAATCAGCCCCAGCATTTT
TRBV7-2	-	TRBJ1-5	-	CASSLVVVGQGGNQPQHF	TGTGCCAGCAGCTTAGTTGTCGTCGGGCAGGGAGGCAATCAGCCCCAGCATTTT
TRBV27	-	TRBJ2-7	-	CASSPMDSGYEQYF	TGTGCCAGCAGTCCGATGGACAGCGGCTACGAGCAGTACTTC
TRBV9	-	TRBJ2-7	TRBD2	CASSRGTSGRDRIYEQYF	TGTGCCAGCAGCCGCGGGACTAGCGGGAGGGACAGGATCTACGAGCAGTACTTC
TRBV15	-	TRBJ2-7	-	CATSRGRVGAYEQYF	TGTGCCACCAGCAGAGGAAGGGTCGGGGCCTACGAGCAGTACTTC
TRBV19	-	TRBJ1-2	-	CASRPGSYGYTF	TGTGCCAGTAGACCGGGGTCTTACGGCTACACCTTC
TRBV5-5	-	TRBJ1-6	TRBD1	CASSSLPTGGRESPLHF	TGTGCCAGCAGCTCCCTCCCGACAGGGGGCCGCGAATCACCCCTCCACTTT
TRBV10-3	-	TRBJ2-1	TRBD2	CATGTSGNNEQFF	TGTGCCACGGGGACTAGCGGAAACAATGAGCAGTTCTTC
TRBV9	-	TRBJ2-3	TRBD2	CASSVVSGNTDTQYF	TGTGCCAGCAGCGTCGTTAGCGGGAACACAGATACGCAGTATTTT
TRBV7-9	-	TRBJ1-1	-	CAGSLAGQIGTFF	TGTGCCGGCAGCTTAGCCGGCCAGATCGGAACTTTCTTT
TRBV6-6	-	TRBJ2-7	TRBD1	CASSPTGQGYYYEQYF	TGTGCCAGCAGCCCCACGGGACAGGGGTATTACTACGAGCAGTACTTC
TRBV2	once	TRBJ1-5	-	CASSGGMGNQPQHF	TGTGCCAGCTCGGGGGGCATGGGCAATCAGCCCCAGCATTTT
TRBV9	-	TRBJ2-2	TRBD1	CASSVGTGRSTGELFF	TGTGCCAGCAGCGTCGGGACAGGGAGGAGCACCGGGGAGCTGTTTTTT
TRBV7-6	-	TRBJ2-3	-	CASSSLTKDTQYF	TGTGCCAGCAGCTCCTTGACCAAGGATACGCAGTATTTT